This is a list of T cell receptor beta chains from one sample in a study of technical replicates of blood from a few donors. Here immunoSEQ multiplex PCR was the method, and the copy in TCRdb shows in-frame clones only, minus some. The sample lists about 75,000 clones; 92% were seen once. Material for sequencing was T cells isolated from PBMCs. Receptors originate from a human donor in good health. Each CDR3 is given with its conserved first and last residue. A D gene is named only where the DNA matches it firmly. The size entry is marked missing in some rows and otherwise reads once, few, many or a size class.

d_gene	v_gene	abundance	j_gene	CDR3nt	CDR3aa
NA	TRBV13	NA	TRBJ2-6	TGTGCCAGCAGCTTAGGGAGGGACTCTGGGGCCAACGTCCTGACTTTC	CASSLGRDSGANVLTF
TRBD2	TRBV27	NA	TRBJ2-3	TGTGCCAGCAGTAAACTAGCGGGAGAGGGGGATACGCAGTATTTT	CASSKLAGEGDTQYF
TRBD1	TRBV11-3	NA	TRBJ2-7	TGTGCCAGCAGCTCGGGACAGGGGGGATCCTACGAGCAGTACTTC	CASSSGQGGSYEQYF
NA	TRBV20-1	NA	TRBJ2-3	TGCAGTGCCGGACTAAGAGATACGCAGTATTTT	CSAGLRDTQYF
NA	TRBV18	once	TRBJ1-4	TGTGCCAGCTCACCAGAGTATGGTGAAAAACTGTTTTTT	CASSPEYGEKLFF
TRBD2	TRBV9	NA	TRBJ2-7	TGTGCCAGCAGCGGACCGGGACTAGCGGGTTCCTACGAGCAGTACTTC	CASSGPGLAGSYEQYF
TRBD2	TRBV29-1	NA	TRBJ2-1	TGCAGCGTTGAAGATTCAGGACTAGCGGGAAACCGTCGGGACAATGAGCAGTTCTTC	CSVEDSGLAGNRRDNEQFF
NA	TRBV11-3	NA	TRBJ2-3	TGTGCCAGCAGCTTAATCGGGCGGGATGTCCCAGATACGCAGTATTTT	CASSLIGRDVPDTQYF
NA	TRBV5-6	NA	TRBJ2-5	TGTGCCAGCAGCTATACAGAAACCCAAGAGACCCAGTACTTC	CASSYTETQETQYF
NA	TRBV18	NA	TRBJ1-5	TGTGCCAGCTCACCATGGAATTCCCGGGGAGCCGAGCCCCAGCATTTT	CASSPWNSRGAEPQHF
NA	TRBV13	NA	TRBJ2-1	TGTGCCAGCAGCTTCCGACTAGATCCCTGGGATGAGCAGTTCTTC	CASSFRLDPWDEQFF
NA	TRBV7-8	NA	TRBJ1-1	TGTGCCAGCAGCTTAGCCCGGAACACTGAAGCTTTCTTT	CASSLARNTEAFF
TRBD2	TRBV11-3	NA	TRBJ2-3	TGTGCCAGCAGCCTCGGGACTAGCGGGGGCACAGATACGCAGTATTTT	CASSLGTSGGTDTQYF
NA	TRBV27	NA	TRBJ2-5	TGTGCCAGCAGTGCACAGGGGGGAGGGAGTGAGACCCAGTACTTC	CASSAQGGGSETQYF
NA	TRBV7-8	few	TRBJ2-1	TGTGCCAGCAGCTTTGACTGGATAAGCTCCTACAATGAGCAGTTCTTC	CASSFDWISSYNEQFF
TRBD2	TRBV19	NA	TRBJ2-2	TGTGCCAGTAGTAATGGTGCTAGCGGGAGAGGGTCCGGGGAGCTGTTTTTT	CASSNGASGRGSGELFF
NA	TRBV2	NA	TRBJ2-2	TGTGCCAGCAGTGATTGGCAACACACCGGGGAGCTGTTTTTT	CASSDWQHTGELFF
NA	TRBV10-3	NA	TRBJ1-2	TGTGCCATCAGTGAGGCCCCACCCGGACGGGGGAGTAACTATGGCTACACCTTC	CAISEAPPGRGSNYGYTF
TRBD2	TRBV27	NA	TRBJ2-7	TGTGCCAGCAGTTTTTCGGGAGGGTACGAGCAGTACTTC	CASSFSGGYEQYF
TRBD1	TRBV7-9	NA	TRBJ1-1	TGTGCCAGCAGCTTAATCCCCGGACAGGGAAGAACTGAAGCTTTCTTT	CASSLIPGQGRTEAFF
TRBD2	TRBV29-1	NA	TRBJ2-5	TGCAGCGTTGAGGGTGGATCTAGCGGGGGGGTGGAGACCCAGTACTTC	CSVEGGSSGGVETQYF
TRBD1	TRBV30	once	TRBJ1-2	TGTGCCTGGAGTTTTCTCCTCAGGGGGAACCACTATGGCTACACCTTC	CAWSFLLRGNHYGYTF
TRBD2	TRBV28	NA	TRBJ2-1	TGTGCCAGCAGTTTTCCTCGGACTAGCGGGAGGGCCTTAGTGCAGTTCTTC	CASSFPRTSGRALVQFF
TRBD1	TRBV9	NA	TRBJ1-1	TGTGCCAGCAGCGCGGGGACAGACACTGAAGCTTTCTTT	CASSAGTDTEAFF
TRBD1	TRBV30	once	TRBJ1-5	TGTGCCTGGAGTGCCGGGACAGGGGGCCGGCAGCCCCAGCATTTT	CAWSAGTGGRQPQHF
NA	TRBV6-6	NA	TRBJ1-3	TGTGCCAGCAGACACCTCGGGGTCTCTGGAAACACCATATATTTT	CASRHLGVSGNTIYF
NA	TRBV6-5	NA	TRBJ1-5	TGTGCCAGCAGTTTGGGAGGGAATTCGCCCCAGCATTTT	CASSLGGNSPQHF
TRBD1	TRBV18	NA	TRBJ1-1	TGTGCCAGCTCACCTTCGCATAACAGGGGCACTGAAGCTTTCTTT	CASSPSHNRGTEAFF
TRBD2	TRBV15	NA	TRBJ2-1	TGTGCCACCAGCAGTACAGCGGGAGCGGCCTACAATGAGCAGTTCTTC	CATSSTAGAAYNEQFF
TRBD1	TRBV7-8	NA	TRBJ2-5	TGTGCCAGCAGCCAACAGACAGGGATGGAGACCCAGTACTTC	CASSQQTGMETQYF
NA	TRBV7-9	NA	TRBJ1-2	TGTGCCAGCAGCTTAGGCGGCAGGGATCAAGGCTACACCTTC	CASSLGGRDQGYTF
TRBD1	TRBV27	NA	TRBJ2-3	TGTGCCAGCAGTCATGACAGGGCAACAGATACGCAGTATTTT	CASSHDRATDTQYF
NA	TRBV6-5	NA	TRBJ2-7	TGTGCCAGCAGTTTAACGGGAGACTCCTACGAGCAGTACTTC	CASSLTGDSYEQYF
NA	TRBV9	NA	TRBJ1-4	TGTGCCAGCAGCTCCGTCGGAACTAATGAAAAACTGTTTTTT	CASSSVGTNEKLFF
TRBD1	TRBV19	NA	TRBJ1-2	TGTGCCAGTATTGGGACAGGCAATGGCTACACCTTC	CASIGTGNGYTF
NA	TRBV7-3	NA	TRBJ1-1	TGTGCCAGCAGCCTAGACCCCTCATATGAAGCTTTCTTT	CASSLDPSYEAFF
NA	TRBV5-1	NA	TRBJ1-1	TGCGCCAGCAGCCAGGTACTGCCGAACACTGAAGCTTTCTTT	CASSQVLPNTEAFF
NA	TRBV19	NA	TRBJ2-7	TGTGCCAGTAGTTCCCAGGCTAGCCTTACCTACGAGCAGTACTTC	CASSSQASLTYEQYF
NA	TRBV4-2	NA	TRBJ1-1	TGTGCCAGCAGCCAAGATCCAATCGCCGGGGAAGACACTGAAGCTTTCTTT	CASSQDPIAGEDTEAFF
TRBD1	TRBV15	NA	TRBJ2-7	TGTGCCACCAGCAGACATGCTTCCGGGACAGGGGACGAGCAGTACTTC	CATSRHASGTGDEQYF
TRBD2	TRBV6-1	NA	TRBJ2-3	TGTGCCAGCAGTGAATTTTGGCCTAGCGGGAGAATCCCAGATACGCAGTATTTT	CASSEFWPSGRIPDTQYF
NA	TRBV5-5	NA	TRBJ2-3	TGTGCCAGCAGCCCTGGGACCGGGACTGTCACAGATACGCAGTATTTT	CASSPGTGTVTDTQYF
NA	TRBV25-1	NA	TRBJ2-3	TGTGCCAGCAGTAGTCCGGGGAACACAGATACGCAGTATTTT	CASSSPGNTDTQYF
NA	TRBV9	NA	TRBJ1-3	TGTGCCAGCAGCGTAGGGAGTACTGGAAACACCATATATTTT	CASSVGSTGNTIYF
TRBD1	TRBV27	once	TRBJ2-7	TGTGCCAGCAGTTTATACCCGGGACAGGGGCCGGGGAGCTCCTACGAGCAGTACTTC	CASSLYPGQGPGSSYEQYF
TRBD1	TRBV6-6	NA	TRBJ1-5	TGTGCCAGCAGCCCTAAAGACACAGGGGACAATCAGCCCCAGCATTTT	CASSPKDTGDNQPQHF
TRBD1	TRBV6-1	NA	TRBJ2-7	TGTGCCAGCAGTGATACAGGGGGCCCCCTCGAGCAGTACTTC	CASSDTGGPLEQYF
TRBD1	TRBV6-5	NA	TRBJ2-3	TGTGCCAGCAGTTACTCGGACAGGTCGTTCGCAGATACGCAGTATTTT	CASSYSDRSFADTQYF
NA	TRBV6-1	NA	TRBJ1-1	TGTGCCAGCAGTGAAGCTCTTAACACTGAAGCTTTCTTT	CASSEALNTEAFF
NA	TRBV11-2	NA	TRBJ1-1	TGTGCCAGCAGCCCCGTCGTGGGTCTAGAGGCTTTCTTT	CASSPVVGLEAFF